The following is a TCR beta chain sequence with its context. Its antigen is not identified. This record comes from a study of cytomegalovirus exposure and HLA in healthy donors. General study findings and limits: It was fewer than 200 TCR beta chains that were listed as cytomegalovirus-associated. Per a later analysis, under 20,000 TCR beta sequences showed association with HLA alleles at 0.05 false discovery rate.

Germline CDR1 KGHSH, CDR2 LQKENI. There are 17 residues in the CDR3. The V end lost 6 bases, the J end lost 0 bases, and 19 bases lay between the germline ends. Both 60 Vbeta primers and 13 Jbeta primers went into the PCR. Data came from immunoSEQ multiplex PCR; TCRdb stores just in-frame clones and leaves some out. The table lists more than 150,000 clones, 80% of them singletons, with approximately 2% in the top ten. In nominal health when sampled, donors likely had unrecorded immune exposures nonetheless. The chain is built from TRBV18 and TRBJ2-3; tentatively, D is TRBD1 (6 bases). The sequenced sample consisted of PBMCs. This receptor was identified in a woman aged 25 to 39 in good health and CMV-seronegative. The CDR3 DNA sequence: TGTGCCAGCTCCGACCGCCGCCGTACAGGGAGCACAGATACGCAGTATTTT. Amino acids: CASSDRRRTGSTDTQYF.